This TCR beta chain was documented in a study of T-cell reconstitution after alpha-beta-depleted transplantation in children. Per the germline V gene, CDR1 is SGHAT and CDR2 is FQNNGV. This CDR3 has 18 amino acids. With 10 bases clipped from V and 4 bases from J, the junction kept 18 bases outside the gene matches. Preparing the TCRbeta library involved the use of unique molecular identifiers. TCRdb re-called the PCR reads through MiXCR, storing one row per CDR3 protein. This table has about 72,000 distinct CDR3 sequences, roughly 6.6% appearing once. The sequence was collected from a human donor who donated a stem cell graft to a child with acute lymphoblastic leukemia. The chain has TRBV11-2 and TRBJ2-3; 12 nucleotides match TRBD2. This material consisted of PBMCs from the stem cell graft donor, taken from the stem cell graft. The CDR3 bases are TGTGCCATTAACCTCCCACCTAGCGGGGGGGCCTCCCCAGATACGCAGTATTTT. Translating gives CAINLPPSGGASPDTQYF.